This T cell receptor beta chain was recovered during a study of blood T cell repertoires in COVID-19. Whole-study context: PBMCs, B-cell-depleted T cells, or T cells provided the cDNA or gDNA that made up the material.

Method: immunoSEQ multiplex PCR; TCRdb's copy keeps in-frame clones and lacks some. The table has approximately 190,000 clones, about 85% seen once; the top ten hold about 2%. Between the trimmed V and J ends, which lost 6 bases and 0 bases, there was a span of 6 bases. In germline, CDR1 is MNHEY, CDR2 SVGAGI. CDR3 length: 13 amino acids. The sequenced sample was peripheral blood. This receptor was identified in a man aged 70-80 years with active or convalescent COVID-19. The chain recombines TRBV6-5 with TRBJ1-5, with D hard to call. Here the CDR3 reads CASSRHSNQPQHF. Here the CDR3 DNA reads TGTGCCAGCAGCAGACATAGCAATCAGCCCCAGCATTTT.